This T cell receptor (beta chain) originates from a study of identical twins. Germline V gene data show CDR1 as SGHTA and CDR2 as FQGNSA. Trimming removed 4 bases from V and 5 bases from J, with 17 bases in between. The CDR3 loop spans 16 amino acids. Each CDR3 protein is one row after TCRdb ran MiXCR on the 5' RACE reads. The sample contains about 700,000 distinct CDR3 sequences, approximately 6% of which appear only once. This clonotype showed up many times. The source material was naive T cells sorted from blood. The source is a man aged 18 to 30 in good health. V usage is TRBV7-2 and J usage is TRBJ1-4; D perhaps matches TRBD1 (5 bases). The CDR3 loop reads CASSSVAGTGNEKLFF. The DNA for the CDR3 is TGTGCCAGCAGCTCCGTAGCCGGGACGGGGAATGAAAAACTGTTTTTT.